Sequencing of this T cell receptor beta chain was carried out in a study of response to subunit inactivated influenza vaccine. MiXCR, applied by TCRdb to the RT-PCR reads, yields one record per CDR3 protein. This sample has more than 700,000 distinct CDR3 sequences, with 21% found just once. In this sample, this clonotype turned up a few times. The CDR3 length is 13 residues. In germline, CDR1 is MDHEN, CDR2 SYDVKM. Trimming cost V 2 bases and J 4 bases, with 9 bases left between them. This specimen was PBMCs from blood, taken 4 to 6 days after vaccination. This TCR was recovered from a man in his forties or fifties who received an inactivated influenza vaccine. V usage is TRBV28 and J usage is TRBJ2-7; D not certain. CDR3 loop: CASSLPKHYEQYF. In nucleotides, the CDR3 is TGTGCCAGCAGTTTACCCAAACATTACGAGCAGTACTTC.